This TCR beta chain came from a study of beta chain features in type 1 diabetes. The study reverse transcribed the entire isolated RNA, so it sequenced expressed TCRB transcripts. The data were produced by immunoSEQ multiplex PCR, yet TCRdb's version contains in-frame clones alone and is incomplete. The repertoire consists of 120,000 to 150,000 clones, with 6.9% occurring once and the leading ten covering roughly 1.4%. Per the germline V gene, CDR1 is SGHTA and CDR2 is FQGTGA. V lost 1 base and J 4 bases, leaving 10 bases between the germline ends. The CDR3 has 15 amino acids. Sorted populations all had greater than 98% purity.

The genes are TRBV7-3 and TRBJ2-2; TRBD1 might be the D (5 bases). The specimen was central memory CD4+ T cells from blood. The source of this sequence is a woman aged 30 to 39 in good health. CDR3 sequence: CASSLNQGSTGELFF. The DNA for the CDR3 is TGTGCCAGCAGCTTAAACCAGGGAAGCACCGGGGAGCTGTTTTTT. Complete variable domain (other parts from reference TRBV7-3 and TRBJ2-2): GAGVSQTPSNKVTEKGKYVELRCDPISGHTALYWYRQSLGQGPEFLIYFQGTGAADDSGLPNDRFFAVRPEGSVSTLKIQRTERGDSAVYLCASSLNQGSTGELFFGEGSRLTVL.